These 21 T cell receptor beta chains share one sample of origin, sequenced in a study of PD-1 blockade in classical Hodgkin lymphoma. Only in-frame clones appear in the TCRdb table, and some are missing; sequencing was by immunoSEQ multiplex PCR. The sample holds about 98,000 clones, roughly 89% seen once. Every patient was affected by relapse after autologous stem cell transplantation, while exposure to brentuximab vedotin was not uniform. Source: peripheral blood mononuclear cells (PBMCs), taken at baseline. These receptors came from a human donor with classical Hodgkin lymphoma.

The chain has TRBV29-1 and TRBJ2-1; D is perhaps TRBD1 (5 bases). The CDR3 is 15 amino acids. Trimming left V 1 base short and J 9 bases short, with 19 bases between. Germline CDR1 is SQVTM and CDR2 is ANQGSEA. CDR3 in amino acids: CSVEGVQGGRSEQFF. CDR3 sequence (DNA): TGCAGCGTTGAAGGGGTGCAGGGTGGACGCAGTGAGCAGTTCTTC.

V and J are TRBV19 and TRBJ1-2; D unclear. The CDR3 spans 14 residues. Germline V CDR1 and CDR2: LNHDA, SQIVND (reference sequence). V lost 0 bases and J lost 2, with 7 bases in between. CDR3 residues: CASSIDTSNYGYTF. The CDR3 DNA follows: TGTGCCAGTAGTATAGATACGTCGAACTATGGCTACACCTTC.

The rearrangement uses TRBV6-1 and TRBJ1-1, with D possibly being TRBD1 (5 bases). The V gene lost 6 bases and the J gene lost 1 base, with 18 bases spanning the gap. The CDR3 length is 16 residues. Per germline, CDR1 MNHNS and CDR2 SASEGT. CDR3 amino acids: CASSEIAGRGNTEAFF. Written as DNA, the CDR3 is TGTGCCAGCAGCGAAATCGCGGGGAGGGGGAACACTGAAGCTTTCTTT.

The chain joins TRBV11-3 to TRBJ2-1; the D is unclear. The CDR3 spans 14 residues. V shed 5 bases and J shed 9 bases, with 17 bases lying between them. Germline V gene lookup returns CDR1 SGHNT and CDR2 YENEEA. The CDR3 reads CASSRPELGSEQFF. The CDR3 DNA reads TGTGCCAGCAGCCGGCCTGAACTGGGATCTGAGCAGTTCTTC. The full variable domain, with the rest looked up from reference TRBV11-3 and TRBJ2-1, is EAGVVQSPRYKIIEKKQPVAFWCNPISGHNTLYWYLQNLGQGPELLIRYENEEAVDDSQLPKDRFSAERLKGVDSTLKIQPAELGDSAVYLCASSRPELGSEQFFGPGTRLTVL.

The V call is TRBV27, the J call TRBJ2-7; a weak D match, TRBD1 (6 bases). The CDR3 consists of 13 residues. V lost 3 bases and J lost 5, with 11 bases in between. Germline V lookup: CDR1 MNHEY, CDR2 SMNVEV (reference sequence). CDR3 nucleotides: TGTGCCAGCAGTTTTCGGCAGGGGAACGAGCAGTACTTC. Amino acids: CASSFRQGNEQYF.

V is TRBV10-1 and J is TRBJ2-3; D remains unclear. CDR3 length: 13 residues. The V and J ends lost 4 bases and 2 bases respectively, with 7 bases between them. Looked up from germline, CDR1 is WNHNN and CDR2 is SYGVQD (reference sequence). The CDR3 sequence is CASSGLDTDTQYF. The CDR3 DNA reads TGCGCCAGCAGTGGGTTGGACACAGATACGCAGTATTTT.

The gene calls are TRBV9 and TRBJ2-7, with TRBD1 matching over 7 bases. CDR3 length: 15 amino acids. Germline loops: CDR1 SGDLS, CDR2 YYNGEE. The trim removed 2 bases at V and 0 bases at J, leaving 5 bases unmatched. CDR3 nucleotide sequence: TGTGCCAGCAGCGTCGCCCGGGACAGCTCCTACGAGCAGTACTTC. It yields the protein CASSVARDSSYEQYF. Supplemented by reference TRBV9 and TRBJ2-7, the full variable domain reads DSGVTQTPKHLITATGQRVTLRCSPRSGDLSVYWYQQSLDQGLQFLIQYYNGEERAKGNILERFSAQQFPDLHSELNLSSLELGDSALYFCASSVARDSSYEQYFGPGTRLTVT.

The gene calls are TRBV4-2 and TRBJ2-7, with D maybe TRBD2 (7 bases). There are 17 residues in the CDR3. Germline lookup yields CDR1 LGHNA and CDR2 YNFKEQ. The V gene lost 1 base and the J gene lost 3 bases, with 19 bases spanning the gap. The CDR3 nucleotides read TGTGCCAGCAGCCAAGGGGGGGCTAGCGGAGGATACTACGAGCAGTACTTC. Protein: CASSQGGASGGYYEQYF.

The chain has TRBV18 and TRBJ2-2; D call uncertain. Germline V gives CDR1 KGHSH, CDR2 LQKENI. V was cut by 4 bases and J by 6 bases, with 12 bases left in between. The CDR3 is 14 amino acids. The CDR3 DNA reads as TGTGCCAGCTCACGCAGTCGAGCCGCCGGGGAGCTGTTTTTT. Protein product: CASSRSRAAGELFF.

In the case of this clone: The CDR3 carries no conserved terminal phenylalanine or tryptophan, so it likely arises from a read error. The DNA is left out, because the CDR3 cannot be placed on it with certainty; the CDR3 is given as TCRdb lists it. This sequence joins TRBV28 and TRBJ1-1. The germline V gene has CDR1 MDHEN and CDR2 SYDVKM. A total of 11 residues make up the CDR3, ends included. This CDR3 is CASSSLGILEG.

CDR3 amino acids: CASSLDLGLGRGEQYF. DNA of the CDR3: TGTGCCAGCAGCCTTGATCTCGGACTAGGAAGAGGCGAGCAGTACTTC. The chain combines TRBV5-6 with TRBJ2-7; 7 positions agree with TRBD2. The junction had 16 bases not matched to a gene; V was cut back by 4 bases and J by 6 bases. This CDR3 spans 16 amino acids. Germline loops: CDR1 SGHDT, CDR2 YYEEEE. The complete variable domain, with remaining parts taken from reference TRBV5-6 and TRBJ2-7, reads DAGVTQSPTHLIKTRGQQVTLRCSPKSGHDTVSWYQQALGQGPQFIFQYYEEEERQRGNFPDRFSGHQFPNYSSELNVNALLLGDSALYLCASSLDLGLGRGEQYFGPGTRLTVT.

In its sample, this clone was seen once. This chain joins TRBV27 and TRBJ2-5; unclear D gene. V lost 3 bases, J lost 1 base, and 0 bases lay in between. Germline assignment: CDR1 MNHEY and CDR2 SMNVEV (reference sequence). The CDR3 runs to 11 residues. The CDR3 region is CASSFQETQYF. The CDR3, as DNA: TGTGCCAGCAGTTTCCAAGAGACCCAGTACTTC.

The V gene is TRBV27, the J gene TRBJ2-7; D unresolved. V lost 4 bases and J 1 base, leaving 11 bases between the germline ends. The length of the CDR3 is 14 residues. The germline CDR1 and CDR2 sequences are MNHEY and SMNVEV (reference sequence). The CDR3 nucleotides read TGTGCCAGCAGTTCCTCCCCCCCTTCCTACGAGCAGTACTTC. Translation gives CASSSSPPSYEQYF.

This chain links TRBV7-9 with TRBJ1-4; a weak D match, TRBD1 (5 bases). CDR1 SEHNR and CDR2 FQNEAQ come from the germline V gene (reference sequence). V was shortened by 3 bases and J by 6 bases, with 11 bases between the two germline ends. This CDR3 has 14 residues. CDR3 DNA sequence: TGTGCCAGCAGCTTCCTGGCAGGGCATGAAAAACTGTTTTTT. This encodes CASSFLAGHEKLFF.

The V and J genes are TRBV5-6 and TRBJ2-1, with 10 bases aligning to TRBD2. V was clipped by 0 bases and J by 4 bases; unmatched bases: 4. In germline, CDR1 is SGHDT, CDR2 YYEEEE. The CDR3 runs 16 residues. CDR3 sequence reads: CASSLDLLAGYNEQFF. The CDR3 DNA sequence: TGTGCCAGCAGCTTGGACTTACTAGCGGGGTACAATGAGCAGTTCTTC.

Here the CDR3 DNA reads TGTGCCAGCAGCTTATGGGCTAGCGGATCCTACGAGCAGTACTTC. It encodes CASSLWASGSYEQYF. The chain recombines TRBV11-2 with TRBJ2-7; TRBD2 matches at 7 bases. Germline V gives CDR1 SGHAT, CDR2 FQNNGV. The CDR3 runs 15 residues. The V and J ends lost 2 bases and 1 base, in that order; junction bases with no gene match: 5.

The V call is TRBV14, the J call TRBJ2-7; D unclear. This CDR3 is 10 amino acids long. V gave up 6 bases and J gave up 3 bases, with 3 bases separating them. CDR1 is SGHDN, CDR2 FVKESK, per germline. DNA of the CDR3: TGTGCCAGCAGGATCTACGAGCAGTACTTC. Translation: CASRIYEQYF.

The V and J genes are TRBV6-1 and TRBJ1-1; a weak D match, TRBD1 (6 bases). The CDR3 runs to 13 residues. V lost 8 bases and J 2 bases, leaving 12 bases between the germline ends. CDR1 and CDR2 (germline): MNHNS, SASEGT. The CDR3 spells CASQQGANTEAFF. The CDR3 nucleotides read TGTGCCAGCCAACAGGGTGCTAACACTGAAGCTTTCTTT.

This chain joins TRBV19 and TRBJ2-5, with 10 bases fitting TRBD1. Germline CDR1 is LNHDA and CDR2 is SQIVND (reference sequence). The CDR3 has 13 amino acids. V shed 5 bases and J 7 bases; nucleotides not matched to a gene: 4. CDR3 in amino acids: CASSAGQGGTQYF. The CDR3 coding sequence is TGTGCCAGTAGTGCTGGACAGGGGGGGACCCAGTACTTC.

This rearrangement joins TRBV6-6 to TRBJ1-4; possible D gene TRBD1, 5 bases. V gave up 4 bases and J gave up 0 bases, with 12 bases separating them. The CDR3 length is 16 residues. In germline, CDR1 is MNHNY, CDR2 SVGAGI (reference sequence). CDR3 nucleotides: TGTGCCAGCAGTTCGGGGCAGGGAGCAACTAATGAAAAACTGTTTTTT. Its protein is CASSSGQGATNEKLFF.

The chain recombines TRBV19 with TRBJ2-1; TRBD2 aligns across 11 bases. This CDR3 is 17 amino acids long. Germline CDR1 reads LNHDA; CDR2 reads SQIVND (reference sequence). V shed 3 bases, J shed 4 bases, and the junction held 8 bases outside the gene matches. As DNA, the CDR3 is TGTGCCAGTAGTATTCTACCTGGGACTAGCGGTTACAATGAGCAGTTCTTC. Translation: CASSILPGTSGYNEQFF.